This T cell receptor (beta chain) is from a study of identifying expanded T cells in peripheral blood. Findings and caveats of the study: Variance in clone template counts between roughly two-week samples significantly increased with total template count across all healthy donors. Differentially abundant clones: around 1.1 between replicates, 16.4 at around 15 days, 19 to 20 at four.

Libraries were prepared by immunoSEQ multiplex PCR; TCRdb keeps only in-frame clonotypes and omits some of them. The repertoire holds over 65,000 clones, with around nine tenths as singletons. V was pared by 5 bases and J by 2 bases, with 4 bases of the junction left unmatched. This CDR3 contains 14 residues. Germline V gene lookup returns CDR1 MNHEY and CDR2 SMNVEV (reference sequence). About this clone itself: No antigen is known for it.

Healthy donors had no documented immune events, such as infections, while sampled. Source material: blood. This sequence originates from a person aged 18 to 70 in good health. V is TRBV27 and J is TRBJ1-2; TRBD1 agrees at 8 bases. CDR3 region: CASSDRGSNYGYTF. The CDR3 bases are TGTGCCAGCAGTGACAGGGGATCGAACTATGGCTACACCTTC.